The next 8 T cell receptor beta chains were all read from a single sample in a study of cytomegalovirus exposure and HLA in healthy donors. PCR primers comprised 60 Vbeta and 13 Jbeta primers. The method was immunoSEQ multiplex PCR; TCRdb's version includes in-frame clones alone and lacks a portion of them. The sample consists of more than 70,000 clones, roughly 72% of them appearing once. Material for sequencing was PBMCs. Receptors were obtained from a man aged 25-40 years in good health and CMV-seropositive.

The chain links TRBV28 to TRBJ1-2; D is possibly TRBD1 (6 bases). From germline, CDR1 is MDHEN and CDR2 SYDVKM. This CDR3 is built from 12 residues. With 4 bases removed from V and 5 bases from J, the gap between germline ends came to 8 bases. The CDR3 nucleotides are TGTGCCAGCAGTTCAGGGGTGTATGGCTACACCTTC. Amino acids: CASSSGVYGYTF.

The chain combines TRBV7-8 with TRBJ2-2, with 8 bases that match TRBD1. Trimming removed 4 bases from V and 5 bases from J; junction bases left unmatched: 9. Germline V gene lookup returns CDR1 SGHVS and CDR2 FQNEAQ. CDR3 size: 16 residues. CDR3 sequence: CASSSPGQEGTGELFF. As DNA, the CDR3 is TGTGCCAGCAGCTCACCGGGACAGGAGGGGACCGGGGAGCTGTTTTTT.

The gene calls are TRBV19 and TRBJ2-5, with 7 bases fitting TRBD2. The CDR3 runs to 14 residues. Germline CDR1 is LNHDA and CDR2 is SQIVND (reference sequence). V trimming: 6 bases; J trimming: 0 bases; junction bases outside the gene matches: 4. The CDR3 is CASSKLANQETQYF. In DNA form, the CDR3 reads TGTGCCAGTAGCAAACTAGCGAACCAAGAGACCCAGTACTTC.

The rearrangement links TRBV6-5 to TRBJ1-6; maybe TRBD1 (6 bases). Germline CDR1 is MNHEY and CDR2 is SVGAGI. Trimming left V 5 bases short and J 18 bases short, with 26 bases between. The CDR3 is 15 amino acids. CDR3 sequence reads: CASSALDSGSMKPHF. The CDR3 DNA reads TGTGCCAGCAGTGCTTTGGACAGCGGGAGTATGAAGCCCCACTTT.

This rearrangement joins TRBV30 to TRBJ1-5; D perhaps matches TRBD1 (5 bases). CDR1 is GTSNPN and CDR2 is SVGIG in the germline V gene (reference sequence). Trimming left V 3 bases short and J 1 base short, with 10 bases between. This CDR3 has 14 residues. The CDR3 is CAWRGPGSNQPQHF. DNA of the CDR3: TGTGCCTGGAGGGGGCCAGGGAGCAATCAGCCCCAGCATTTT.

J is TRBJ2-1 and V is TRBV4-2, with 8 nucleotides matching TRBD1. Germline V lookup: CDR1 LGHNA, CDR2 YNFKEQ. The CDR3 spans 20 residues. After removal of 0 bases from V and 0 bases from J, the junction contained 13 bases not matched to a gene. The CDR3 is CASSQDLAGGSTRSYNEQFF. DNA for the CDR3: TGTGCCAGCAGCCAAGATCTAGCAGGGGGCTCCACCCGCTCCTACAATGAGCAGTTCTTC.

The V gene is TRBV19, the J gene TRBJ1-5; possibly TRBD1 for D (6 bases). V was clipped by 9 bases and J by 7 bases, with 16 bases between them. The V gene's germline CDR1 is LNHDA and CDR2 SQIVND (reference sequence). This CDR3 is built from 13 residues. The CDR3 protein is CASSSGDRQPQHF. The CDR3 DNA follows: TGTGCCAGCTCTTCAGGGGACCGCCAGCCCCAGCATTTT.

The gene calls are TRBV6-5 and TRBJ2-2; 8 bases align to TRBD1. Germline trimming cut 6 bases from V and 1 base from J; bases unmatched to any gene: 4. Germline lookup yields CDR1 MNHEY and CDR2 SVGAGI. The length of the CDR3 is 15 residues. This CDR3 reads CASSTTGGNTGELFF. The CDR3 region has the DNA TGTGCCAGCAGCACTACAGGGGGGAACACCGGGGAGCTGTTTTTT.